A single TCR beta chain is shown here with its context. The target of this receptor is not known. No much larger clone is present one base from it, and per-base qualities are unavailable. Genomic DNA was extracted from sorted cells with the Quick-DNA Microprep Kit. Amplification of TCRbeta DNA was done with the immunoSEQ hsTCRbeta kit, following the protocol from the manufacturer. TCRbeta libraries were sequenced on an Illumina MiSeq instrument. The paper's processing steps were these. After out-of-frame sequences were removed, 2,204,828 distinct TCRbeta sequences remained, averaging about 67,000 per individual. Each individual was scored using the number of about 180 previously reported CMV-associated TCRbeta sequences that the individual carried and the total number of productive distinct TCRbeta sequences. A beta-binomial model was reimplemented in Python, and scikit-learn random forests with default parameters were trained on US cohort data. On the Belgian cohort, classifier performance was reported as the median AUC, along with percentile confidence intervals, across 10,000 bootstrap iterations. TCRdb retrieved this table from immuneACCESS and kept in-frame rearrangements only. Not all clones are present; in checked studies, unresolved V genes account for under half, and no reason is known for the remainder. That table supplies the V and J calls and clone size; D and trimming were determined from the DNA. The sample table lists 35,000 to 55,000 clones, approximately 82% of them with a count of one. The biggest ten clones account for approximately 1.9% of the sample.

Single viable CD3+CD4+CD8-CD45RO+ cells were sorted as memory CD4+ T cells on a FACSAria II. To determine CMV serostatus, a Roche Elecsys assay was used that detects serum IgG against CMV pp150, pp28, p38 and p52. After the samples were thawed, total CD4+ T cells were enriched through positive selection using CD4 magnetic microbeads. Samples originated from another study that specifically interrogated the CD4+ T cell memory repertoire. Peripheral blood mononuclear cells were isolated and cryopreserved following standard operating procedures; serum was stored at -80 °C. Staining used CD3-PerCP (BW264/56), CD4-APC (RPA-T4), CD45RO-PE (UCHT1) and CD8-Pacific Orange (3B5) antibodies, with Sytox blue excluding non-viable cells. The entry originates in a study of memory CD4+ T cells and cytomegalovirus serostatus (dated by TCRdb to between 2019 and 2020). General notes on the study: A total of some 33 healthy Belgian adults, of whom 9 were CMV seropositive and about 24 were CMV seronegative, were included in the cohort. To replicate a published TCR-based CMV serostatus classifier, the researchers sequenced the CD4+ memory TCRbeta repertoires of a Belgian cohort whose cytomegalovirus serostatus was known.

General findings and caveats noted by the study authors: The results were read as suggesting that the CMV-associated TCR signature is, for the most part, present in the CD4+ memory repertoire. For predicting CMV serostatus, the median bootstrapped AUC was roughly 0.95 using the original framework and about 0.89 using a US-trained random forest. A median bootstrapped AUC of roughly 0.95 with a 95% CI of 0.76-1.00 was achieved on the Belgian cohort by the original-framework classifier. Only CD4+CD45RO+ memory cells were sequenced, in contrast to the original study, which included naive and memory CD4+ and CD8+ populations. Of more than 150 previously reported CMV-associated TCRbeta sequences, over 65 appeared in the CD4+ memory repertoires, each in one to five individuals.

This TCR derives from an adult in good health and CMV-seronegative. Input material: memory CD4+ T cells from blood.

The CDR3 corresponds to CASRGSRNTEAFF. The DNA reads TGTGCCAGCAGGGGGTCGAGAAACACTGAAGCTTTCTTT. The V gene is TRBV7-2 and the J gene is TRBJ1-1, with no reliable assignment of the D segment. Trimming costs V 6 bases and J 2 bases, and their ends lie 10 bases apart. Taken from the germline V gene, the CDR1 and CDR2 loops are SGHTA and FQGNSA. CDR3 length: 13 amino acids, cysteine to phenylalanine. CDR3 DNA only is kept here, 39 bases in frame from base 1.